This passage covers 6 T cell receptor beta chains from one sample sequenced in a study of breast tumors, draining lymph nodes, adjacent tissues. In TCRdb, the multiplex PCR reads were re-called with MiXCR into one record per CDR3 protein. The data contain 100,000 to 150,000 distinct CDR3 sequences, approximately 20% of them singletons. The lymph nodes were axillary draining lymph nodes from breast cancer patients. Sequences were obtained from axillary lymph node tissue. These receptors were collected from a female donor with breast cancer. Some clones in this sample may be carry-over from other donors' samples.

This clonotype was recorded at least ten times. CDR3 in amino acids: CSARDPRLAGGPLNSEQYF. DNA for the CDR3: TGCAGTGCTAGAGATCCAAGACTAGCGGGAGGGCCATTGAACTCCGAGCAGTACTTC. V is TRBV20-1 and J is TRBJ2-7; 14 nucleotides align to TRBD2. CDR3 size: 19 residues. Germline V gene sequence: CDR1 DFQATT, CDR2 SNEGSKA (reference sequence). Trimming at V came to 0 bases and at J to 6 bases, leaving 16 bases not matched to a gene.

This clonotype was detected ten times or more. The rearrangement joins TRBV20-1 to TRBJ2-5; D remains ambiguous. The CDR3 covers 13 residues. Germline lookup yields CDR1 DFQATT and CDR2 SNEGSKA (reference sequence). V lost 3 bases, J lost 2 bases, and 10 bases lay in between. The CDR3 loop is CSARLTLQETQYF. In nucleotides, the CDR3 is TGCAGTGCTAGGTTGACACTTCAAGAGACCCAGTACTTC.

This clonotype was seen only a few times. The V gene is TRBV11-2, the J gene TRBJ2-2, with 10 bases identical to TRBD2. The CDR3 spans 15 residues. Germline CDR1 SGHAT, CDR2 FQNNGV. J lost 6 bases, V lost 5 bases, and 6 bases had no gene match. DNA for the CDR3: TGTGCCAGCAGCCCCCTAGCGGGAGTAGCCGGGGAGCTGTTTTTT. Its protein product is CASSPLAGVAGELFF.

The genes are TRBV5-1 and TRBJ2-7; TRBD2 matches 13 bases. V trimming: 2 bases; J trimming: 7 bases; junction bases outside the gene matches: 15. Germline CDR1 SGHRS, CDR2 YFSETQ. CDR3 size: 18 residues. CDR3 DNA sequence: TGCGCCAGCAGCTTACCCACTAGCGGGAGGGGGAACACCGGGGAGCAGTACTTC. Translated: CASSLPTSGRGNTGEQYF.

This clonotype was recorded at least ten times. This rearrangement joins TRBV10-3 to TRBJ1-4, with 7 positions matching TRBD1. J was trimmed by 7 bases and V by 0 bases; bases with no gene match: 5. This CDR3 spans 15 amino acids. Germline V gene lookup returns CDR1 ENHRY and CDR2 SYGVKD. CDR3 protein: CAISESRTGVEKLFF. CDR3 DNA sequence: TGTGCCATCAGTGAGTCGAGAACAGGGGTTGAAAAACTGTTTTTT.

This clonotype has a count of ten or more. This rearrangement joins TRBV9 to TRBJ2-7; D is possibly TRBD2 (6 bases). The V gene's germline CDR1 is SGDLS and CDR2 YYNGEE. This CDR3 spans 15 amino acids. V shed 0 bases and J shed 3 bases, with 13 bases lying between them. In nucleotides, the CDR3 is TGTGCCAGCAGCGTAGGAGTAGCGGCTTACTACGAGCAGTACTTC. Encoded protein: CASSVGVAAYYEQYF.